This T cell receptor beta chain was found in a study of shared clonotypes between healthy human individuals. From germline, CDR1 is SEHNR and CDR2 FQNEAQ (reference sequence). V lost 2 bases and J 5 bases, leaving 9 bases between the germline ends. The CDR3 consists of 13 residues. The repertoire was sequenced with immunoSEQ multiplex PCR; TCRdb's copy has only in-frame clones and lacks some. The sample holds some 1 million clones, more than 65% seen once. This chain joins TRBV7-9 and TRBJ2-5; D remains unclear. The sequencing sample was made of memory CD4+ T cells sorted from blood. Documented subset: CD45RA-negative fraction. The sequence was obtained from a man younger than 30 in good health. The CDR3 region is CASSLTTWETQYF. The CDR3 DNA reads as TGTGCCAGCAGCTTAACCACCTGGGAGACCCAGTACTTC.